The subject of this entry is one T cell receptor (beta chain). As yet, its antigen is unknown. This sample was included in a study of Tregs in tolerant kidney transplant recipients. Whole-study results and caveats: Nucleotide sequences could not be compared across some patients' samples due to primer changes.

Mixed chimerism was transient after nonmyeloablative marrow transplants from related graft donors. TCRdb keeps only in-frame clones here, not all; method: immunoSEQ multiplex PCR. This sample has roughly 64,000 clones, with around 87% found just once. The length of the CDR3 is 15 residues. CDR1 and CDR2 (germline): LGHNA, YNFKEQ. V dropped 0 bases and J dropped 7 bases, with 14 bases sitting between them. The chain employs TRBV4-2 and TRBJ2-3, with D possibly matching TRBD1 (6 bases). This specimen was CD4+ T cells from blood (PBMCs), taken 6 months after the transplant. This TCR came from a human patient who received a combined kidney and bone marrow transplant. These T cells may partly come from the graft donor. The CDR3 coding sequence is TGTGCCAGCAGCCAAGAGGGCCTAGACAGGAATACGCAGTATTTT. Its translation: CASSQEGLDRNTQYF.